The rows below give T cell receptor beta chains drawn from one sample of a study of T-cell memory formation after mild COVID-19. TCRdb ran MiXCR on the 5' RACE reads and lists one entry per CDR3 protein. In the table there are 170,000 or so distinct CDR3 sequences, 20% to 25% of which are singletons. Sequencing input: PBMCs or a T cell subset sorted from them (not recorded which). The receptor set was obtained from an adult woman who had mild COVID-19 (a few samples of this study predate the infection). Cell type and time point are not known. CDR3s include the opening cysteine and the closing phenylalanine or tryptophan. D genes are given only for firm matches. Not all rows give a size; the values are once, few, many and, for expanded clones, a class.

J,size,V,D,DNA,CDR3
TRBJ1-2,few,TRBV20-1,.,TGCAGTGCTAGGGTCTCAGGGACGTACTATGGCTACACCTTC,CSARVSGTYYGYTF
TRBJ2-7,few,TRBV7-6,.,TGTGCCAGCAGCTTAGGGCCCGGAGAGGGGACCTACGAGCAGTACTTC,CASSLGPGEGTYEQYF
TRBJ2-1,many,TRBV7-9,.,TGTGCCAGCAGCCAAGCGAGGCACAATGAGCAGTTCTTC,CASSQARHNEQFF
TRBJ2-7,few,TRBV12-3/TRBV12-4,.,TGTGCCAGCAGTTTAGTGGGCCTCGGGAGCTACGAGCAGTACTTC,CASSLVGLGSYEQYF
TRBJ2-6,.,TRBV29-1,TRBD1,TGCAGCGTTGAAGGGACAGGGGGCTCTGGGGCCAACGTCCTGACTTTC,CSVEGTGGSGANVLTF
TRBJ1-5,.,TRBV7-8,TRBD1,TGTGCCAGCAGCCCTTCAGGGGGAGAGGTTAGCAATCAGCCCCAGCATTTT,CASSPSGGEVSNQPQHF
TRBJ2-1,.,TRBV12-3/TRBV12-4,.,TGTGCCAGCAGGCCCGGGACTCGACACAATGAGCAGTTCTTC,CASRPGTRHNEQFF
TRBJ1-1,few,TRBV5-5,.,TGTGCCAGCAGCTCAGAAGATGGGGGTTACACTGAAGCTTTCTTT,CASSSEDGGYTEAFF
TRBJ2-1,.,TRBV7-9,.,TGTGCCAGCAGCTCAAACCAGGGGTTCACCTACAATGAGCAGTTCTTC,CASSSNQGFTYNEQFF
TRBJ2-1,.,TRBV7-9,TRBD2,TGTGCCAGCAGCCATTCCGGGACTAGCGGGAGGAGCTCCTACAATGAGCAGTTCTTC,CASSHSGTSGRSSYNEQFF
TRBJ2-1,.,TRBV12-3/TRBV12-4,TRBD2,TGTGCCAGCAGCCGTACTAGCGGGAGGGCGGATGAGCAGTTCTTC,CASSRTSGRADEQFF
TRBJ2-7,.,TRBV7-7,TRBD1,TGTGCCAGCAGCCTAGGACCCCGGGACAGGGGGGCCGGCGAGCAGTACTTC,CASSLGPRDRGAGEQYF
TRBJ1-1,.,TRBV5-1,.,TGCGCCAGCAGCGTGGTGGGGGCGAACACTGAAGCTTTCTTT,CASSVVGANTEAFF
TRBJ1-4,.,TRBV5-1,.,TGCGCCAGCAGCGCCTATGAGGCAGGGCCTCCCTCAACTAATGAAAAACTGTTTTTT,CASSAYEAGPPSTNEKLFF
TRBJ2-2,few,TRBV12-3/TRBV12-4,TRBD2,TGTGCCAGCAGTTACGGACTAGCGGGAAGCACCGGGGAGCTGTTTTTT,CASSYGLAGSTGELFF
TRBJ2-1,.,TRBV24-1,.,TGTGCCACCAGGACAGCGAACAATGAGCAGTTCTTC,CATRTANNEQFF
TRBJ2-7,few,TRBV5-1,TRBD1,TGCGCCAGCAGCGCCGGGACAGGGTACTACGAGCAGTACTTC,CASSAGTGYYEQYF
TRBJ1-4,.,TRBV2,.,TGTGCCAGCAGTGAACCGGGACTTGAAAAACTGTTTTTT,CASSEPGLEKLFF
TRBJ2-2,few,TRBV13,TRBD2,TGTGCCAGCAGCTCGCAGCGGGACCCCACCGGGGAGCTGTTTTTT,CASSSQRDPTGELFF
TRBJ2-7,.,TRBV4-2,.,TGTGCCAGCAGCCAAGAATCGATCTACGAGCAGTACTTC,CASSQESIYEQYF
TRBJ1-2,many,TRBV3-1,.,TGTGCCAGCAGCCAAGATGATCTGACCGATGGCTACACCTTC,CASSQDDLTDGYTF
TRBJ1-4,.,TRBV14,.,TGTGCCAGCAGCCCACAGACAGACCCTAATGAAAAACTGTTTTTT,CASSPQTDPNEKLFF
TRBJ2-3,.,TRBV15,.,TGTGCCACCAGCAGCTCGGGGGTGATAGCAGATACGCAGTATTTT,CATSSSGVIADTQYF
TRBJ2-7,few,TRBV7-3,.,TGTGCCAGCAGCACCCAAGGGGAAGAGCAGTACTTC,CASSTQGEEQYF
TRBJ2-7,few,TRBV4-2,TRBD2,TGTGCCAGCAGCCAAGATTTGGCTAGCGGGGCCGGCGAGCAGTACTTC,CASSQDLASGAGEQYF
TRBJ2-7,few,TRBV2,.,TGTGCCAGCCACTCCGAATTTATGGACTACGAGCAGTACTTC,CASHSEFMDYEQYF
TRBJ2-6,few,TRBV13,.,TGTGCCAGCAGCACAGGGAGCTTCGATCTCACTGGGGCCAACGTCCTGACTTTC,CASSTGSFDLTGANVLTF
TRBJ1-2,many,TRBV5-1,TRBD1,TGCGCCAGCAGCTTGGATGGCCTGGGACAGCACTATGGCTACACCTTC,CASSLDGLGQHYGYTF
TRBJ2-1,many,TRBV4-3,TRBD2,TGCGCCAGCAGCCAAGATCCTTGGACTAGCGGAAACTACAATGAGCAGTTCTTC,CASSQDPWTSGNYNEQFF